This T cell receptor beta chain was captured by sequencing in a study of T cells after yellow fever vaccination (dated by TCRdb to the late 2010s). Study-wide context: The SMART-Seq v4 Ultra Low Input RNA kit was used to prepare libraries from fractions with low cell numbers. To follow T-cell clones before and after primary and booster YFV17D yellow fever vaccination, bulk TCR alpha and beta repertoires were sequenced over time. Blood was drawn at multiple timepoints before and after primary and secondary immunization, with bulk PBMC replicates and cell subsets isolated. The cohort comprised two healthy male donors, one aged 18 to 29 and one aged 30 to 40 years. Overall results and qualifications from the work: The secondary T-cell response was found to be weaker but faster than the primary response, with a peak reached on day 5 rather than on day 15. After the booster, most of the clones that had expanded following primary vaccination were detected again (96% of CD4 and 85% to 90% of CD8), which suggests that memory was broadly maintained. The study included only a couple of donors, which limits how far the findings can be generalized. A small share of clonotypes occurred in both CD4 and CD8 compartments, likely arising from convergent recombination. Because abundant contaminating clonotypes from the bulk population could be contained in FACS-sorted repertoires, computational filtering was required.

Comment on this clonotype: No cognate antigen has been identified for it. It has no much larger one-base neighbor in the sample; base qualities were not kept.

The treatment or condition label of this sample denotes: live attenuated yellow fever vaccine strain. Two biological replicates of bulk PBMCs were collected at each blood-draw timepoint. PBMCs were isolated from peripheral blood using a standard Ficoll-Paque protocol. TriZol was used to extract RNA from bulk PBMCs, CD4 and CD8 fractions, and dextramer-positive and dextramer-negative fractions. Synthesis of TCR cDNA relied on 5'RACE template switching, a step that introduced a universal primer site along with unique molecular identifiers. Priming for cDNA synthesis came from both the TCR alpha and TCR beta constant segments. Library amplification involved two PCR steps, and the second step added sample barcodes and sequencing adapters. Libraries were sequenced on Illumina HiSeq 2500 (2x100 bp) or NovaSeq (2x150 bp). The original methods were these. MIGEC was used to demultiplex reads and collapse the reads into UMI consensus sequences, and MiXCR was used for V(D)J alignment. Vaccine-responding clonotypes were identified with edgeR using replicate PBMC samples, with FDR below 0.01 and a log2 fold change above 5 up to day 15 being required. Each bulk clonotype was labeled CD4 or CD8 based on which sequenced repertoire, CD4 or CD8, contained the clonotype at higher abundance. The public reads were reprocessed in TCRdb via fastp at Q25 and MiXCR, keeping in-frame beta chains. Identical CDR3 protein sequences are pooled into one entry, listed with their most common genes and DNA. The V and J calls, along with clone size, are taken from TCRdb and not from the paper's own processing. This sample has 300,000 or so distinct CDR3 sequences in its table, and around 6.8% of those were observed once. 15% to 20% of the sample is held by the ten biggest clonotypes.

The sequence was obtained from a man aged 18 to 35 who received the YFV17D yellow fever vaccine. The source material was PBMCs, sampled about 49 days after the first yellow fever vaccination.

In nucleotides, the sequence is TGTGCCACCAGCAGAAGCCGGGACTTAAACACCGGGGAGCTGTTTTTT. Its protein product is CATSRSRDLNTGELFF. The V and J segments used are TRBV15 and TRBJ2-2; possibly the D gene is TRBD2, per 6 matching bases. Including the terminal cysteine and phenylalanine, the CDR3 comprises 16 residues. Kept here is only the CDR3 DNA, which spans 48 bases and is read in frame from base 1. V and J are truncated by 2 bases and 2 bases respectively, leaving an intervening sequence of 12 bases. CDR1 LNHNV and CDR2 YYDKDF were looked up in the germline V gene (reference sequence).